Shown below are 17 T cell receptor beta chains from a single sample sequenced in a study of post-analysis software for immune sequencing data. Whole-study findings and limits: About five TRBV segments occurring more often in patients than controls included TRBV5-6, TRBV5-1 and TRBV20-1.

No antigen has been identified for these receptors. Libraries were made from TCR beta cDNA, and they carried unique molecular identifiers. Via MiXCR, TCRdb re-called the PCR reads, giving one row per CDR3 protein. The sample carries about 820,000 distinct CDR3 sequences, about 53% recorded once. Sample: blood. Receptors originate from a girl between 5 and 17 years old with multiple sclerosis.

The chain recombines TRBV12-3 or TRBV12-4 with TRBJ1-5, with D perhaps TRBD1 (5 bases). The CDR3 runs to 11 residues. V dropped 8 bases and J dropped 10 bases, with 12 bases sitting between them. CDR3 sequence (DNA): TGTGCCAGCCGGAGAGGGGAACCCCAGCATTTT. Encoded protein: CASRRGEPQHF.

This clonotype was detected only a few times. V is TRBV12-5 and J is TRBJ2-5; no clear D. Per germline, CDR1 LGHNT and CDR2 FRNRAP. The V gene lost 2 bases and the J gene lost 2 bases, with 9 bases spanning the gap. The CDR3 is made up of 14 amino acids. CDR3 loop: CASGLNRLQETQYF. In DNA, the CDR3 is TGTGCTAGTGGTTTGAACCGGTTGCAAGAGACCCAGTACTTC.

This clonotype was found a few times. This rearrangement joins TRBV3-1 to TRBJ2-1; D is undetermined. This CDR3 has 15 amino acids. V was shortened by 6 bases and J by 4 bases, with 16 bases between the two germline ends. The germline gives CDR1 LGHDT, CDR2 YNNKEL (reference sequence). CDR3 residues: CASRRDSLPYNEQFF. In nucleotides, the CDR3 is TGTGCCAGCAGACGAGACTCCTTGCCTTACAATGAGCAGTTCTTC.

The CDR3 region is CATSRERTQPLGYTF. The CDR3 bases are TGTGCCACCAGCAGAGAGCGGACACAGCCCCTAGGCTACACCTTC. This chain links TRBV15 with TRBJ1-2; maybe TRBD1 (5 bases). Germline CDR1 reads LNHNV; CDR2 reads YYDKDF (reference sequence). Deletions cut 0 bases from V and 8 bases from J, with 16 bases between. CDR3 length: 15 amino acids.

This clonotype was seen a handful of times. The rearrangement uses TRBV5-1 and TRBJ2-7; 8 bases line up with TRBD1. J lost 2 bases, V lost 1 base, and 8 bases had no gene match. The CDR3 is made up of 16 amino acids. CDR1 is SGHRS and CDR2 is YFSETQ in the germline V gene. The CDR3 loop reads CASSLLWDRSTYEQYF. The DNA of the CDR3 is TGCGCCAGCAGCTTGCTCTGGGACAGGTCGACCTACGAGCAGTACTTC. Based on the CDR3 plus reference TRBV5-1 and TRBJ2-7, the full variable domain is KAGVTQTPRYLIKTRGQQVTLSCSPISGHRSVSWYQQTPGQGLQFLFEYFSETQRNKGNFPGRFSGRQFSNSRSEMNVSTLELGDSALYLCASSLLWDRSTYEQYFGPGTRLTVT.

The J gene is TRBJ2-7, the V gene TRBV29-1; 7 nucleotides agree with TRBD1. V trimming: 1 base; J trimming: 2 bases; junction bases outside the gene matches: 5. The CDR3 sequence is 14 residues long. Germline V gives CDR1 SQVTM, CDR2 ANQGSEA. This chain's CDR3 is CSVEGRQGAYEQYF. The CDR3 bases are TGCAGCGTTGAAGGACGCCAGGGGGCCTACGAGCAGTACTTC.

The chain joins TRBV19 to TRBJ2-3; the D gene is possibly TRBD2 (6 bases). Germline V gene sequence: CDR1 LNHDA, CDR2 SQIVND (reference sequence). The CDR3 covers 13 residues. V dropped 7 bases and J dropped 6 bases, with 14 bases sitting between them. The CDR3 loop reads CASTPRGSDTQYF. Written as DNA, the CDR3 is TGTGCCAGTACCCCTCGGGGGTCGGATACGCAGTATTTT.

The chain employs TRBV6-5 and TRBJ1-2; no firm D call. CDR1 and CDR2 from the germline V gene are MNHEY and SVGAGI. V lost 8 bases and J lost 5, with 18 bases in between. The CDR3 has 14 amino acids. CDR3 in DNA: TGTGCCAGCGGCCAGCCTCTTTCTCTTTATGGCTACACCTTC. Translated: CASGQPLSLYGYTF.

V and J are TRBV12-3 or TRBV12-4 and TRBJ2-4, with D maybe TRBD1 (5 bases). The CDR3 is made up of 14 amino acids. V was shortened by 5 bases and J by 8 bases, with 16 bases between the two germline ends. CDR3 sequence: CASSPGRKGDIQYF. The CDR3 DNA reads as TGTGCCAGCAGTCCAGGGCGCAAAGGGGACATTCAGTACTTC.

This clonotype appeared a few times. The rearrangement links TRBV7-8 to TRBJ2-7, with 7 bases aligning to TRBD2. The germline gives CDR1 SGHVS, CDR2 FQNEAQ. The CDR3 sequence is 18 residues long. J gave up 0 bases and V 0 bases, and 11 bases lay outside the gene matches. The CDR3 sequence is CASSLAFGREYGSYEQYF. DNA of the CDR3: TGTGCCAGCAGCTTAGCGTTCGGGCGGGAGTACGGCTCCTACGAGCAGTACTTC.

This clonotype was seen a handful of times. The V gene is TRBV7-9, the J gene TRBJ2-5; 7 nucleotides match TRBD1. The length of the CDR3 is 13 residues. V lost 4 bases and J lost 6; bases outside the gene matches: 5. Germline V gene sequence: CDR1 SEHNR, CDR2 FQNEAQ (reference sequence). The CDR3 sequence: CASSSKDRQTQYF. The CDR3 DNA sequence: TGTGCCAGCAGCTCCAAGGACAGGCAGACCCAGTACTTC.

In this sample, this clonotype turned up a few times. The chain couples TRBV7-6 to TRBJ2-7; D gene uncertain. The J call could be wrong; TRBJ2-5 is a better fit for the DNA end. The length of the CDR3 is 15 residues. Germline values: CDR1 SGHVS, CDR2 FNYEAQ. CDR3 coding DNA: TGTGCCAGCAGCTTAGCAACGTCCGTTCGGGAGACCCAGTACTTC. Translation gives CASSLATSVRETQYF.

This chain uses TRBV12-3 or TRBV12-4 with TRBJ1-2; D not resolved. The CDR3 is 13 amino acids. Trimming took off 3 bases at V and 6 bases at J, with 11 bases between the two ends. The CDR3 nucleotides are TGTGCCAGCAGTTTCTCAGTTGAGGATGGCTACACCTTC. Its translation is CASSFSVEDGYTF.

The V gene is TRBV20-1, the J gene TRBJ2-7; 7 bases agree with TRBD2. The CDR3 sequence is 14 residues long. Losses at the gene ends were 1 base for V and 5 bases for J; bases not matched to a gene: 8. Looked up from germline, CDR1 is DFQATT and CDR2 is SNEGSKA (reference sequence). This CDR3 is CSARASAGDHEQYF. CDR3 DNA: TGCAGTGCTAGAGCTTCGGCGGGAGACCACGAGCAGTACTTC.

Remarks on this clonotype: This sequence may be a read error, since a much larger clone differs from it by one base. The rearrangement joins TRBV20-1 to TRBJ1-2; D gene uncertain. This CDR3 region has 11 residues. CDR1 and CDR2 from the germline V gene are DFQATT and SNEGSKA (reference sequence). The V end lost 5 bases, the J end lost 6 bases, and 10 bases lay between the germline ends. The CDR3, as DNA: TGCAGTGCTTCCCTCCGCCATGGCTACACCTTC. It yields the protein CSASLRHGYTF.

The chain joins TRBV12-3 or TRBV12-4 to TRBJ2-7; D tentatively fits TRBD1 or TRBD2 (5 bases each). The CDR3 extends over 15 amino acids. Between the trimmed V and J ends, which lost 2 bases and 0 bases, there was a span of 11 bases. CDR3 DNA sequence: TGTGCCAGCAGTTTACGGGGCTCCAGCTCCTACGAGCAGTACTTC. Translating gives CASSLRGSSSYEQYF.

The chain couples TRBV20-1 to TRBJ2-5; D tentatively reads TRBD1 or TRBD2 (5 bases each). The germline gives CDR1 DFQATT, CDR2 SNEGSKA (reference sequence). V lost 0 bases, J lost 2 bases, and 19 bases lay in between. The CDR3 sequence is 17 residues long. CDR3 bases: TGCAGTGCTAGAGATCCACGGCAGGGAGCCCATCAAGAGACCCAGTACTTC. Its translation is CSARDPRQGAHQETQYF.